The text below deals with one TCR beta chain. The source of the sample is a study of blood T cell repertoires in COVID-19. CDR3 length: 12 amino acids. Trimming removed 5 bases at V and 7 bases at J, with 8 bases between. The data were produced by immunoSEQ multiplex PCR, yet TCRdb's version contains in-frame clones alone and is incomplete. The sample lists around 60,000 clones, about 91% seen once, with around 4.3% in the top ten. The source of this sequence is a man between 50 and 59 years old with active COVID-19. J is TRBJ1-4 and V is TRBV12-3 or TRBV12-4; D possibly corresponds to TRBD1 (5 bases). The specimen was peripheral blood. This CDR3 is CASSQGGEKLFF. The CDR3 DNA is TGTGCCAGCAGTCAGGGAGGTGAAAAACTGTTTTTT.